This TCR beta chain was captured by sequencing in a study of regulatory T cells in long-lasting Graves disease. Germline V lookup: CDR1 MNHEY, CDR2 SMNVEV (reference sequence). This CDR3 has 14 amino acids. About this clonotype: This may arise from a read error, as a much more abundant clone is one base away.

Sample time point: persistent/refractory GD, antithyroid drugs over 5 years with positive TRAb. PBMC-derived RNA was used for the TCR library. An endocrinology department in Xi'an, China, supplied the patients. Arm-PCR with iRepertoire HTBI primers amplified the CDR3 regions for these TCR beta libraries. TCRdb re-derived calls from the multiplex PCR reads in MiXCR, one entry per CDR3 protein. This sample has under 500,000 distinct CDR3 sequences, with less than 25% found just once. The rearrangement links TRBV27 to TRBJ2-1; tentative D call: TRBD2 (5 bases). The specimen comprised peripheral blood mononuclear cells (PBMCs), sampled when the disease was refractory, from a patient treated with antithyroid drugs. The clonotype originates from a female donor with Graves disease. CDR3: CASRPLDAGNEQLF. The CDR3 DNA follows: TGTGCCAGCAGACCCCTTGACGCGGGCAATGAGCAGCTCTTC.